A single sample is the source of the 3 T cell receptor beta chains below, sequenced in a study of CD8+CD57+ T cells in acquired aplastic anemia. TCR beta VDJ and CDR3 profiles were obtained from a genomic DNA template. From the reads, TCRdb called clonotypes with MiXCR, one entry per CDR3 protein. The sample has under 350,000 distinct CDR3 sequences, approximately 60% seen once; the top ten hold 1% to 1.5%. Selection for sequencing was limited to patients who had shown CD8+CD57+ cell expansion by flow cytometry. The sequenced material came from sorted CD4+, CD8+, or CD8+CD57+ T cells (not recorded which) from PBMCs. These receptors all come from a human donor with aplastic anemia.

This clonotype was detected ten times or more. This chain connects TRBV6-5 to TRBJ2-7, with a tentative D call TRBD1 (5 bases). With 0 bases removed from V and 2 bases from J, the gap between germline ends came to 11 bases. The germline V gene encodes CDR1 MNHEY and CDR2 SVGAGI. The CDR3 loop spans 15 amino acids. The DNA of the CDR3 is TGTGCCAGCAGTTACTCGACTTTAGGGGCCTACGAGCAGTACTTC. Its protein product is CASSYSTLGAYEQYF.

CDR3 DNA sequence: TGTGCCAGCAGTGAGGTCGGGACTAGCGAGACGGACGATGAGCAGTTCTTC. Protein: CASSEVGTSETDDEQFF. The gene calls are TRBV6-1 and TRBJ2-1; 10 nucleotides align to TRBD2. The CDR3 covers 17 residues. V dropped 3 bases and J dropped 8; count of bases not matched to a gene: 13. The germline V gene encodes CDR1 MNHNS and CDR2 SASEGT.

This rearrangement joins TRBV7-6 to TRBJ2-2; weak D call: TRBD1 (6 bases). Germline V gene data show CDR1 as SGHVS and CDR2 as FNYEAQ. V was shortened by 5 bases and J by 4 bases, with 14 bases between the two germline ends. This CDR3 is built from 15 residues. CDR3 loop: CASSHRALATGELFF. The CDR3 nucleotides are TGTGCCAGCAGCCACAGGGCCCTAGCCACCGGGGAGCTGTTTTTT.